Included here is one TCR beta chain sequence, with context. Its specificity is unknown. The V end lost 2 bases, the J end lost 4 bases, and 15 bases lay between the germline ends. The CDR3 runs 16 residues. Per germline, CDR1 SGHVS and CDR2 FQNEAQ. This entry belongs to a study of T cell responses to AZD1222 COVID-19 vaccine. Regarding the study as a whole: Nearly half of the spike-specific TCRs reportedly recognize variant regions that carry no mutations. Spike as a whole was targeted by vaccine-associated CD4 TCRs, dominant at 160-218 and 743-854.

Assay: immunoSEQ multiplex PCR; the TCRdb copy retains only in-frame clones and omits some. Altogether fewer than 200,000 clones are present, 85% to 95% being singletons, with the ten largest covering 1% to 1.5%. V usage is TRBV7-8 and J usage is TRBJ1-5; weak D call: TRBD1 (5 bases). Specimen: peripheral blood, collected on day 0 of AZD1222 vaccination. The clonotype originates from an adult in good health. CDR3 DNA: TGTGCCAGCAGCTTATCGGGGGGGGAGATGAATCAGCCCCAGCATTTT. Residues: CASSLSGGEMNQPQHF.